The 6 T cell receptor beta chains below come from one sample, sequenced in a study of blood T cell repertoires in COVID-19. The data were produced by immunoSEQ multiplex PCR, yet TCRdb's version contains in-frame clones alone and is incomplete. This sample has approximately 300,000 clones; nearly 90% occur once, and the top ten carry about 1%. Sequencing used peripheral blood. Source of these receptors: a woman in her forties with COVID-19, enrolled during active disease.

The chain links TRBV5-6 to TRBJ2-1, with 8 positions matching TRBD1. CDR1 is SGHDT and CDR2 is YYEEEE in the germline V gene. Trimming at V came to 4 bases and at J to 1 base, leaving 4 bases not matched to a gene. The CDR3 runs 15 residues. The chain's CDR3 is CASSQGTGSYNEQFF. DNA of the CDR3: TGTGCCAGCAGCCAAGGGACAGGTTCCTACAATGAGCAGTTCTTC.

The chain recombines TRBV4-2 with TRBJ1-2; no firm D call. The V gene's germline CDR1 is LGHNA and CDR2 YNFKEQ. The CDR3 runs to 12 residues. The germline V and J ends were trimmed by 2 bases and 3 bases, with 4 bases remaining between them. Here the CDR3 reads CASSQSYYGYTF. CDR3 in DNA: TGTGCCAGCAGCCAATCCTACTATGGCTACACCTTC.

V usage is TRBV4-3 and J usage is TRBJ2-7; perhaps TRBD1 as D (5 bases). V gave up 1 base and J gave up 4 bases, with 14 bases separating them. The germline gives CDR1 LGHNA, CDR2 YSLEER. This CDR3 contains 15 residues. The CDR3 sequence: CASSQVIRQGYEQYF. The CDR3 nucleotides are TGCGCCAGCAGCCAAGTAATCCGCCAGGGTTACGAGCAGTACTTC.

The CDR3 region has the DNA TGCGCCAGCAGCCAGAAACTAGCGGGAGGGGTTTCAGATACGCAGTATTTT. It translates to CASSQKLAGGVSDTQYF. The chain is built from TRBV4-3 and TRBJ2-3; 13 nucleotides agree with TRBD2. The CDR3 is 17 residues long. In germline, CDR1 is LGHNA, CDR2 YSLEER. The V gene end was trimmed by 3 bases and the J gene end by 4 bases; junction bases not matched to a gene: 7.

The chain employs TRBV7-8 and TRBJ1-3; D is uncertain. Trimming shortened V by 2 bases and J by 0 bases, and 8 bases separated the two germline ends. This CDR3 has 15 residues. Germline CDR1 SGHVS, CDR2 FQNEAQ. The DNA of the CDR3 is TGTGCCAGCAGCTTACTAGGAGTCTCTGGAAACACCATATATTTT. Protein: CASSLLGVSGNTIYF.

This clone was found a few times. V usage is TRBV7-8 and J usage is TRBJ1-2; perhaps TRBD1 as D (5 bases). CDR1 SGHVS and CDR2 FQNEAQ come from the germline V gene. CDR3 length: 17 residues. Trimming removed 4 bases at V and 4 bases at J, with 22 bases between. The CDR3 DNA sequence: TGTGCCAGCAGCTCCCAGCCGGGAGTGGGGGTAGCCTATGGCTACACCTTC. This translates into CASSSQPGVGVAYGYTF.